This T cell receptor beta chain was profiled in a study of cytomegalovirus exposure and HLA in healthy donors. Notes on the study in general: Accounts indicate the classifier identified cytomegalovirus status with strong specificity and sensitivity. A later analysis, which compared TCR beta chains of equal frequency, found the HLA-associated ones more clonally expanded. Usually a TCR sequence was rare, but some public TCRs were found in many donors.

Notes on this clone: Its antigen is not identified.

This CDR3 has 15 residues. The germline V gene has CDR1 SGHTA and CDR2 FQGTGA. V shed 1 base and J 4 bases; nucleotides not matched to a gene: 2. Researchers ran the PCR with 60 Vbeta and 13 Jbeta primers. As processed by the authors: Unique TCR beta chains totaled about 73 million in a later count, with around 12 million of them shared. Libraries were prepared by immunoSEQ multiplex PCR; TCRdb keeps only in-frame clonotypes and omits some of them. V and J calls and clone size are as listed in that table; D and trimming were resolved from the DNA. The sample contains more than 200,000 clones, around three quarters of which appear only once.

V gene TRBV7-3 combines with J gene TRBJ2-1; 9 positions match TRBD2. Source material: PBMCs. This receptor was obtained from a man aged 40-55 years in good health and CMV-seronegative. DNA of the CDR3: TGTGCCAGCAGCTTAAAAGCGGGAGGTTACAATGAGCAGTTCTTC. As protein: CASSLKAGGYNEQFF.